A selection of T cell receptor beta chains follows, all from one sample in a study of control samples from healthy donors and cancer patients. Some clones are missing from TCRdb's copy, which holds only in-frame ones; the method was immunoSEQ multiplex PCR. The sample has some 120,000 clones, approximately 89% seen once. The sample comprised blood. Source of these receptors: a man aged 60 to 75 in good health. The CDR3 runs from the conserved cysteine through the conserved F or W. Fields, in order: D gene, clone size, J gene, V gene, CDR3 DNA, CDR3 protein. D genes are given only for firm matches. Size values are once, few and many counts, or a class for expanded clones, and some rows have none.

D: NA
size: NA
J: TRBJ1-1
V: TRBV3-1/TRBV3-2
DNA: TGTGCCAGCAGCCACAGGGACGGCAACACCGAAGCTTTCTTT
CDR3: CASSHRDGNTEAFF

D: NA
size: NA
J: TRBJ1-5
V: TRBV9
DNA: TGTGCCAGCAGCGTAGAGCAGGGCCAGCCCCAGCATTTT
CDR3: CASSVEQGQPQHF

D: NA
size: NA
J: TRBJ2-5
V: TRBV4-2
DNA: TGTGCCAGCAGCCAAGAGGGTCGTACCCAGTACTTC
CDR3: CASSQEGRTQYF

D: TRBD1
size: NA
J: TRBJ1-4
V: TRBV18
DNA: TGTGCCAGCTCACCGCGGACAGGGGTTAATGAAAAACTGTTTTTT
CDR3: CASSPRTGVNEKLFF

D: TRBD1
size: few
J: TRBJ1-5
V: TRBV11-2
DNA: TGTGCCAGCAGCTTATCAAACGCAGGGGGCGCGAGCAATCAGCCCCAGCATTTT
CDR3: CASSLSNAGGASNQPQHF

D: NA
size: NA
J: TRBJ2-5
V: TRBV5-4
DNA: TGTGCCAGCAGCTTGCGCCAAGAGACCCAGTACTTC
CDR3: CASSLRQETQYF

D: NA
size: NA
J: TRBJ1-6
V: TRBV5-6
DNA: TGTGCCAGCAGCCCGCTTGGGGGGCGACTTTCACCCCTCCACTTT
CDR3: CASSPLGGRLSPLHF

D: NA
size: few
J: TRBJ1-6
V: TRBV27
DNA: TGTGCCAGCAGTCTAAGGGGCAGGGTCGGTTCACCCCTCCACTTT
CDR3: CASSLRGRVGSPLHF

D: TRBD1
size: NA
J: TRBJ1-1
V: TRBV19
DNA: TGTGCCAGTAGTATAACAGGGGGGTGGACTGAAGCTTTCTTT
CDR3: CASSITGGWTEAFF

D: NA
size: NA
J: TRBJ1-2
V: TRBV3-1/TRBV3-2
DNA: TGTGCCAGCAGCCAAGGGGGGGCCAGCCTTATAGGCTACACCTTC
CDR3: CASSQGGASLIGYTF

D: NA
size: NA
J: TRBJ1-3
V: TRBV18
DNA: TGTGCCAGCTCACCACGCGTGACCCAGGGCGTAAACACCATATATTTT
CDR3: CASSPRVTQGVNTIYF

D: NA
size: NA
J: TRBJ2-1
V: TRBV13
DNA: TGTGCCAGCAGCCAAGGGGCTAGCCCTAGCTCCTACAATGAGCAGTTCTTC
CDR3: CASSQGASPSSYNEQFF

D: NA
size: NA
J: TRBJ1-2
V: TRBV2
DNA: TGTGCCAGCAGTGTATTGGGGGCGGAAGGCTACACCTTC
CDR3: CASSVLGAEGYTF

D: NA
size: NA
J: TRBJ1-2
V: TRBV6-1
DNA: TGTGCCAGCAGTGAAAGAGTCACCTATGGCTACACCTTC
CDR3: CASSERVTYGYTF

D: NA
size: NA
J: TRBJ1-2
V: TRBV28
DNA: TGTGCCTTCAGACGGGGGAACTCTGGCTACACCTTC
CDR3: CAFRRGNSGYTF

D: NA
size: NA
J: TRBJ1-4
V: TRBV9
DNA: TGTGCCAGCAGCGCGGGAGCGGGGCTAACTAATGAAAAACTGTTTTTT
CDR3: CASSAGAGLTNEKLFF

D: NA
size: NA
J: TRBJ2-7
V: TRBV5-5
DNA: TGTGCCAGCAGCCCCACCAGAACCACATACGAGCAGTACTTC
CDR3: CASSPTRTTYEQYF

D: TRBD1
size: once
J: TRBJ1-6
V: TRBV6-5
DNA: TGTGCCAGCAGCCTTACCGGGACAGGGAATTCACCCCTCCACTTT
CDR3: CASSLTGTGNSPLHF

D: NA
size: NA
J: TRBJ2-7
V: TRBV3-1/TRBV3-2
DNA: TGTGCCAGCAGCCAAGGGCTGATTCTCTACGAGCAGTACTTC
CDR3: CASSQGLILYEQYF

D: NA
size: once
J: TRBJ1-1
V: TRBV7-8
DNA: TGTGCCAGCACCTTGGGCCACACGAACACTGAAGCTTTCTTT
CDR3: CASTLGHTNTEAFF

D: NA
size: NA
J: TRBJ2-6
V: TRBV19
DNA: TGTGCCAGTAGTACGGGGGCGGTTCTCCAATCGGGGGCCAACGTCCTGACTTTC
CDR3: CASSTGAVLQSGANVLTF

D: NA
size: NA
J: TRBJ1-4
V: TRBV4-2
DNA: TGTGCCAGCAGCCAAGAAGAGGATAAGGGAGAAAAACTGTTTTTT
CDR3: CASSQEEDKGEKLFF

D: TRBD1
size: NA
J: TRBJ1-2
V: TRBV5-5
DNA: TGTGCCAGCAGCTTGGAGGGGGCTGGGTATAGTGGCTACACCTTC
CDR3: CASSLEGAGYSGYTF

D: NA
size: NA
J: TRBJ2-7
V: TRBV30
DNA: TGTGCCTGGAGCGTGGCGAGAACAGTGGTCTACGAGCAGTACTTC
CDR3: CAWSVARTVVYEQYF

D: NA
size: NA
J: TRBJ1-4
V: TRBV18
DNA: TGTGCCAGCTCCCGGCCGGCGGCTAATGAAAAACTGTTTTTT
CDR3: CASSRPAANEKLFF

D: NA
size: NA
J: TRBJ2-7
V: TRBV13
DNA: TGTGCCAGCAGCTTAGGGTTCAGGGAAGGAACCTTCTACGAGCAGTACTTC
CDR3: CASSLGFREGTFYEQYF

D: NA
size: once
J: TRBJ1-2
V: TRBV11-3
DNA: TGTGCCAGCAGCATGCCCGGGGGGGATGGCTACACCTTC
CDR3: CASSMPGGDGYTF

D: NA
size: NA
J: TRBJ1-5
V: TRBV28
DNA: TGTGCCAGCAGTTTTGGCCCCAGCAATCAGCCCCAGCATTTT
CDR3: CASSFGPSNQPQHF

D: TRBD1
size: NA
J: TRBJ2-1
V: TRBV11-3
DNA: TGTGCCAGCAGCCCCCGACAGGGGGGGCTCAATGAGCAGTTCTTC
CDR3: CASSPRQGGLNEQFF

D: TRBD2
size: NA
J: TRBJ2-3
V: TRBV14
DNA: TGTGCCAGCAGTTTCGGGGGGAGTTACACAGATACGCAGTATTTT
CDR3: CASSFGGSYTDTQYF

D: TRBD1
size: once
J: TRBJ2-7
V: TRBV5-1
DNA: TGCGCCAGCAGCTTGACAGGGGAAGGATACGAGCAGTACTTC
CDR3: CASSLTGEGYEQYF

D: TRBD1
size: NA
J: TRBJ2-7
V: TRBV29-1
DNA: TGCAGCGCGGGACAGGGCGAGCAGTACTTC
CDR3: CSAGQGEQYF

D: TRBD2
size: NA
J: TRBJ2-3
V: TRBV4-2
DNA: TGTGCCAGCAGCCAAGACGCCCCTGAGCGGGGGGGCGTGACAGATACGCAGTATTTT
CDR3: CASSQDAPERGGVTDTQYF

D: NA
size: NA
J: TRBJ1-2
V: TRBV19
DNA: TGTGCCAGTAGTATTTCGGCCGGATCTAACTATGGCTACACCTTC
CDR3: CASSISAGSNYGYTF

D: NA
size: NA
J: TRBJ1-5
V: TRBV5-6
DNA: TGTGCCAGCAGCTTTCTGGGGACGGAGGTCAAGGCCCAGCATTTT
CDR3: CASSFLGTEVKAQHF

D: NA
size: NA
J: TRBJ1-1
V: TRBV24-1
DNA: TGTGCCACCAGTGGGGGGACGGTGAACACTGAAGCTTTCTTT
CDR3: CATSGGTVNTEAFF

D: NA
size: NA
J: TRBJ2-1
V: TRBV6-5
DNA: TGTGCCAGCAGTTGGGGGGCTCTCTCAAGTGAGCAGTTCTTC
CDR3: CASSWGALSSEQFF

D: TRBD1
size: NA
J: TRBJ1-5
V: TRBV5-6
DNA: TGTGCCAGCAGCTCAGGGGGAGGGGACAATCAGCCCCAGCATTTT
CDR3: CASSSGGGDNQPQHF

D: NA
size: NA
J: TRBJ2-1
V: TRBV9
DNA: TGTGCCAGCAGCGTAGAGCTGGGTCTCCGTGAGCAGTTCTTC
CDR3: CASSVELGLREQFF

D: NA
size: few
J: TRBJ1-1
V: TRBV30
DNA: TGTGCCTGGACCCGGTTAGGTCTGAACACTGAAGCTTTCTTT
CDR3: CAWTRLGLNTEAFF